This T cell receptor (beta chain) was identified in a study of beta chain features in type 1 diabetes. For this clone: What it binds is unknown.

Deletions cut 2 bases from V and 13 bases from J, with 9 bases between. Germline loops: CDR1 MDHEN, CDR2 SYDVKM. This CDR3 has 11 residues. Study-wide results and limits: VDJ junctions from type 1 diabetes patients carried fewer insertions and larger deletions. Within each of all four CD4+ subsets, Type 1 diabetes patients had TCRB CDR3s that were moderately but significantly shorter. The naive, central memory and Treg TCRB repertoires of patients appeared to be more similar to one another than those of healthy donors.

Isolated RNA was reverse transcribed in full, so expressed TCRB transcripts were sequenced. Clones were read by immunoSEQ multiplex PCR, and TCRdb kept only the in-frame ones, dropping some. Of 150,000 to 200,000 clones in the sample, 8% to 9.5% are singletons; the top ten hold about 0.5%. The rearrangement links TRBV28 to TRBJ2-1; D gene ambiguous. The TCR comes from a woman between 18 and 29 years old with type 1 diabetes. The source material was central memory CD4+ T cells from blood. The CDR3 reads CASSLLVLQFF. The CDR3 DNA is TGTGCCAGCAGTTTACTCGTTCTACAGTTCTTC.